Below are 14 T cell receptor beta chains sequenced from a single sample in a study of cytomegalovirus exposure and HLA in healthy donors. Primers for the PCR totalled 60 Vbeta and 13 Jbeta. Libraries were prepared by immunoSEQ multiplex PCR; TCRdb keeps only in-frame clonotypes and omits some of them. The profile shows approximately 170,000 clones, roughly 79% of them singletons. The specimen sequenced was PBMCs. These receptor sequences come from a young woman in good health and CMV-seropositive.

V is TRBV10-3 and J is TRBJ1-1; D is possibly TRBD1 (5 bases). Trimming pared 3 bases from V and 4 bases from J, leaving 9 bases between. The CDR3 extends over 13 amino acids. CDR1 ENHRY and CDR2 SYGVKD come from the germline V gene. The CDR3 sequence is CAISEAGPTEAFF. The CDR3 bases are TGTGCCATCAGTGAAGCAGGGCCCACTGAAGCTTTCTTT.

The rearrangement links TRBV12-5 to TRBJ2-1; 9 nucleotides align to TRBD2. The CDR3 length is 21 residues. Germline V gene lookup returns CDR1 LGHNT and CDR2 FRNRAP. V dropped 0 bases and J dropped 7; count of bases not matched to a gene: 22. The CDR3 DNA is TGTGCTAGTGGTTTGGTACTCATGATAAGGATCGGGACTAGCAAATGTAATGAGCAGTTCTTC. This sequence encodes CASGLVLMIRIGTSKCNEQFF.

The table lists this clone with a few counts. This chain joins TRBV9 and TRBJ2-1; no firm D call. Germline-derived CDR1 and CDR2 are SGDLS and YYNGEE. Trimming took off 2 bases at V and 5 bases at J, with 8 bases between the two ends. The CDR3 has 13 amino acids. The CDR3 protein is CASSVRLDNEQFF. The CDR3 DNA reads as TGTGCCAGCAGCGTCAGACTGGACAATGAGCAGTTCTTC.

This clone was recorded a few times. The J gene is TRBJ1-5, the V gene TRBV27; D is perhaps TRBD1 (5 bases). Germline V CDR1 and CDR2: MNHEY, SMNVEV (reference sequence). The CDR3 spans 12 residues. Trimming cost V 7 bases and J 5 bases, with 9 bases left between them. CDR3 amino acids: CASTTGYQPQHF. The CDR3 DNA reads as TGTGCCAGCACCACAGGTTATCAGCCCCAGCATTTT.

This clone came up a few times. The chain couples TRBV27 to TRBJ1-5, with a possible D match to TRBD1 (5 bases). Germline lookup yields CDR1 MNHEY and CDR2 SMNVEV (reference sequence). Trimming removed 4 bases from V and 7 bases from J, with 14 bases in between. The CDR3 loop spans 14 amino acids. The CDR3 coding sequence is TGTGCCAGCAGTTGGGGCAGGGTTGGGCAGCCCCAGCATTTT. This codes for CASSWGRVGQPQHF.

The chain has TRBV5-1 and TRBJ1-1, with 8 bases lining up with TRBD1. The CDR3 sequence is 15 residues long. V was pared by 4 bases and J by 0 bases, with 5 bases of the junction left unmatched. From germline, CDR1 is SGHRS and CDR2 YFSETQ. The CDR3 protein is CASSIRTGLNTEAFF. DNA of the CDR3: TGCGCCAGCAGCATTAGGACAGGGCTGAACACTGAAGCTTTCTTT.

The rearrangement uses TRBV7-2 and TRBJ1-1, with a weak D call TRBD1 (6 bases). CDR1 is SGHTA and CDR2 is FQGNSA in the germline V gene. The CDR3 spans 16 residues. V was cut by 2 bases and J by 0 bases, with 13 bases left in between. CDR3 sequence (DNA): TGTGCCAGCAGCTTAATGGGCAGGGGACTGAACACTGAAGCTTTCTTT. As protein: CASSLMGRGLNTEAFF.

CDR3 sequence reads: CASSSPLAVNTGELFF. In DNA form, the CDR3 reads TGTGCCAGCAGTTCCCCGCTAGCCGTGAACACCGGGGAGCTGTTTTTT. The chain joins TRBV6-5 to TRBJ2-2; weak D call: TRBD2 (5 bases). V was clipped by 4 bases and J by 1 base, with 13 bases between them. The CDR3 spans 16 residues. Looked up from germline, CDR1 is MNHEY and CDR2 is SVGAGI.

In its sample, this clone was seen a few times. The chain carries TRBV4-3 and TRBJ2-7, with 9 nucleotides matching TRBD2. V lost 6 bases, J lost 6 bases, and 30 bases stayed unmatched. Germline V gene data show CDR1 as LGHNA and CDR2 as YSLEER. The CDR3 is 21 amino acids. DNA of the CDR3: TGCGCCAGCAGTCAAAGGGGAAGGTCACCGTCGGACGCGGGGGGGCCCCTCGAGCAGTACTTC. It specifies CASSQRGRSPSDAGGPLEQYF.

The rearrangement links TRBV7-2 to TRBJ2-1, with 8 bases fitting TRBD2. CDR3 length: 16 residues. V lost 3 bases, J lost 1 base, and 5 bases stayed unmatched. Germline CDR1 is SGHTA and CDR2 is FQGNSA. The CDR3 nucleotides read TGTGCCAGCAGCTTGGTAGCGGGGATTTCCTACAATGAGCAGTTCTTC. Its protein product is CASSLVAGISYNEQFF.

This clone turned up a few times. The chain couples TRBV7-9 to TRBJ1-6; D not certain. The CDR3 covers 12 residues. Trimming removed 4 bases from V and 5 bases from J, with 3 bases in between. Looked up from germline, CDR1 is SEHNR and CDR2 is FQNEAQ (reference sequence). The CDR3 DNA follows: TGTGCCAGCAGCTCAGATAATTCACCCCTCCACTTT. Its translation is CASSSDNSPLHF.

J is TRBJ2-3 and V is TRBV7-2; D is perhaps TRBD2 (5 bases). Germline V gene data show CDR1 as SGHTA and CDR2 as FQGNSA. The germline V and J ends were trimmed by 5 bases and 0 bases, with 15 bases remaining between them. The CDR3 loop spans 16 amino acids. The CDR3 sequence: CASSLVGRASTDTQYF. CDR3 sequence (DNA): TGTGCCAGCAGCCTAGTAGGGCGGGCTAGCACAGATACGCAGTATTTT.

V is TRBV9 and J is TRBJ2-5; 8 bases match TRBD2. This CDR3 has 14 residues. Trimming removed 1 base from V and 5 bases from J; junction bases left unmatched: 4. From germline, CDR1 is SGDLS and CDR2 YYNGEE. The CDR3 protein is CASSVTGGRETQYF. The CDR3 DNA reads as TGTGCCAGCAGCGTAACGGGGGGGCGGGAGACCCAGTACTTC.

V and J are TRBV5-4 and TRBJ1-2, with D possibly TRBD1 on 6 matching bases. From germline, CDR1 is SGHNT and CDR2 YYREEE (reference sequence). The CDR3 consists of 18 residues. The germline V and J ends were trimmed by 4 bases and 2 bases, with 24 bases remaining between them. In nucleotides, the CDR3 is TGTGCCAGCAGCCGTCGACTATCCCCCGGGACACCAAACTATGGCTACACCTTC. Amino acids: CASSRRLSPGTPNYGYTF.